The 10 T cell receptor beta chains below come from one sample, sequenced in a study of blood T cell repertoires in COVID-19. The data were produced by immunoSEQ multiplex PCR, yet TCRdb's version contains in-frame clones alone and is incomplete. The sample has approximately 35,000 clones, about 80% seen once. The sequencing sample was made of peripheral blood. These receptors originate from a man aged 80 or over with acute or convalescent COVID-19.

The CDR3 is CASTGDLYTGELFF. In nucleotides, the CDR3 is TGTGCCAGCACGGGGGACTTGTACACCGGGGAGCTGTTTTTT. The J gene is TRBJ2-2, the V gene TRBV7-2; maybe TRBD2 (6 bases). Per the germline V gene, CDR1 is SGHTA and CDR2 is FQGNSA. This CDR3 has 14 residues. Deletions cut 7 bases from V and 3 bases from J, with 12 bases between.

This clone was found once. The chain employs TRBV25-1 and TRBJ2-7; TRBD1 aligns across 7 bases. This CDR3 region has 15 residues. The V segment lost 6 bases and the J segment 2 bases; nucleotides outside the gene matches: 10. The V gene's germline CDR1 is MGHDK and CDR2 SYGVNS. This CDR3 reads CASSETGTATYEQYF. CDR3 DNA: TGTGCCAGCAGCGAAACCGGGACAGCAACCTACGAGCAGTACTTC.

The chain recombines TRBV7-2 with TRBJ1-6, with 10 bases fitting TRBD1. J was trimmed by 9 bases and V by 1 base; bases with no gene match: 6. The V gene's germline CDR1 is SGHTA and CDR2 FQGNSA. The CDR3 length is 16 residues. CDR3 protein: CASSLDRDRGSSPLHF. The CDR3 nucleotides are TGTGCCAGCAGCTTAGACCGGGACAGGGGTAGTTCACCCCTCCACTTT.

This clone occurred a few times. Here the CDR3 DNA reads TGTGCCAGCAGCCAAGGGGGGACAGGGCTTAGCACTGAAGCTTTCTTT. Translating it yields CASSQGGTGLSTEAFF. The rearrangement joins TRBV3-1 (or the pseudogene TRBV3-2) to TRBJ1-1, with 9 bases fitting TRBD1. The germline CDR1 and CDR2 sequences are LGHDT and YNNKEL (reference sequence). V gave up 1 base and J gave up 4 bases; unmatched junction bases: 7. The length of the CDR3 is 16 residues.

V gene TRBV10-2 combines with J gene TRBJ2-1; D is ambiguous. Germline CDR1 reads WSHSY; CDR2 reads SAAADI. Trimming pared 4 bases from V and 9 bases from J, leaving 7 bases between. This CDR3 has 11 amino acids. CDR3 DNA: TGCGCCAGCAGTGTACCGGGTGAGCAGTTCTTC. It encodes CASSVPGEQFF.

This clone appeared a few times. The chain is built from TRBV19 and TRBJ1-5, with D possibly matching TRBD1 (5 bases). The CDR3 length is 14 residues. Trimming removed 9 bases from V and 0 bases from J, with 12 bases in between. Germline V lookup: CDR1 LNHDA, CDR2 SQIVND (reference sequence). The CDR3: CARKHTGSNQPQHF. CDR3 DNA sequence: TGTGCCAGGAAACATACAGGTAGCAATCAGCCCCAGCATTTT.

This clone was counted only a few times. This chain uses TRBV7-9 with TRBJ2-3, with no clear D. CDR1 and CDR2 (germline): SEHNR, FQNEAQ (reference sequence). This CDR3 comprises 12 residues. V lost 6 bases and J 2 bases, leaving 6 bases between the germline ends. In DNA form, the CDR3 reads TGTGCCAGCAGAGACACCACAGATACGCAGTATTTT. As protein: CASRDTTDTQYF.

The chain joins TRBV7-2 to TRBJ2-7, with 7 nucleotides matching TRBD2. CDR3 length: 14 residues. Germline V gene sequence: CDR1 SGHTA, CDR2 FQGNSA. J lost 0 bases, V lost 4 bases, and 3 bases had no gene match. The CDR3 DNA reads TGTGCCAGCAGCTCCGGGGGGAGCTCCTACGAGCAGTACTTC. Its translation: CASSSGGSSYEQYF. The whole variable domain, remainder taken from reference TRBV7-2 and TRBJ2-7, is GAGVSQSPSNKVTEKGKDVELRCDPISGHTALYWYRQSLGQGLEFLIYFQGNSAPDKSGLPSDRFSAERTGGSVSTLTIQRTQQEDSAVYLCASSSGGSSYEQYFGPGTRLTVT.

V usage is TRBV18 and J usage is TRBJ2-7, with D perhaps TRBD2 (6 bases). CDR3 length: 14 residues. Per the germline V gene, CDR1 is KGHSH and CDR2 is LQKENI. V was shortened by 3 bases and J by 2 bases, with 11 bases between the two germline ends. CDR3 residues: CASSPSEGPYEQYF. The CDR3 bases are TGTGCCAGCTCACCTTCGGAGGGGCCCTACGAGCAGTACTTC.

This clone occurred a few times. The genes are TRBV6-2 or TRBV6-3 and TRBJ1-5; TRBD1 might be the D (6 bases). This CDR3 is built from 15 residues. CDR1 MNHEY and CDR2 SVGEGT come from the germline V gene. With 5 bases removed from V and 3 bases from J, the gap between germline ends came to 14 bases. CDR3 loop: CASSRLTGFNQPQHF. CDR3 nucleotides: TGTGCCAGCAGTAGACTAACAGGGTTCAATCAGCCCCAGCATTTT.